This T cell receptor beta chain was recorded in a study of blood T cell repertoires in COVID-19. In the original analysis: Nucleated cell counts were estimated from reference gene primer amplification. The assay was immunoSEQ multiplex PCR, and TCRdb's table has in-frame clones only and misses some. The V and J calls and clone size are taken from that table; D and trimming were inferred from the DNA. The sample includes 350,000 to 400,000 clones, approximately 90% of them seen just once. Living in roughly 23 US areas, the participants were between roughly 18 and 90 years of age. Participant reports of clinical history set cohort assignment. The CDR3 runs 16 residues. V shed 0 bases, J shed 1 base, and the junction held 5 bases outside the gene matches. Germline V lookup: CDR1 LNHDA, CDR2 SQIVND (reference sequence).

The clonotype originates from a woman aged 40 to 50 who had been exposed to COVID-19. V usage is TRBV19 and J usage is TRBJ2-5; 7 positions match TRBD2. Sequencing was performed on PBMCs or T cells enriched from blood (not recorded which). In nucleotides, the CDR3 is TGTGCCAGTAGTATAGATCTATCGGGGGGCCAAGAGACCCAGTACTTC. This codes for CASSIDLSGGQETQYF.